This T cell receptor (beta chain) was observed in a study of T cell responses to AZD1222 COVID-19 vaccine (dated by TCRdb to the early 2020s). The study in broad terms: AZD1222 recipients with second doses at about 4 weeks or about 12 weeks were pooled, because spike-specific TCR depth and breadth did not differ between schedules. TCR sequencing was performed for fewer than 250 trial participants, of whom about 200 were given two doses of AZD1222 and roughly 25 were given two doses of MenACWY control vaccine. Trial participants were enrolled by age into subgroups of 18-55, 56-69 and 70-plus years, and around 150, 28 and 57 TCR-sequenced participants, respectively, were included in these subgroups. What the study reported, not specific to this receptor: The 56-69-year group was small, and its depth increase did not reach significance, likely because of low power. Only five to seven AZD1222 recipients were SARS-CoV-2 seropositive at baseline, limiting conclusions about previously exposed vaccinees. Participants were mostly white British, with more females than males. The authors suggested clonal diversity may have been underestimated. Because no day 14 peak-response samples were available, the repertoires could be characterized only after the peak T cell response. Reportedly, almost half of the unique spike-specific TCRs recognized epitopes lying outside the regions that are mutated in the B.1.351 and B.1.1.7 variants. Vaccine-associated CD4 TCRs spanned the whole spike protein, with dominant responses in regions 160-218 and 743-854. Spike-specific TCR breadth and depth rose significantly after two AZD1222 doses compared with day 0 and with MenACWY recipients.

Comment on this clone: The clone's antigen remains unknown. No base-level quality is on record; no much larger clone is a single base apart.

The CDR3 regions of human TCRbeta chains were subjected to immunosequencing. The study's own analysis went as follows. TCRs in the repertoires were matched against a reference library of SARS-CoV-2-specific TCRs that had been generated with the MIRA antigen-specificity platform. Breadth was defined as the fraction of unique TCRs that were SARS-CoV-2-associated. Depth was defined as the fraction of total T cells that were SARS-CoV-2-associated. Using the MIRA data, each spike-specific TCR was assigned both to the spike region to which the TCR was reactive and to a CD4 or CD8 class. Log10-transformed breadth and depth values were compared by one-way ANOVA with Sidak's multiple comparisons tests. This is the immuneACCESS table as TCRdb keeps it, with only in-frame sequences that have V and J called. A part of the clones is gone; compared with another copy, unresolved V genes explain less than half, and the rest is unexplained. V and J calls and clone size are copied from that table; D and trimming were computed from the DNA. This sample has 130,000 to 150,000 clones in its table, and around 91% of those were observed once. The ten largest clones add up to 5% of the sample.

This sample's time point label indicates: baseline before first vaccination. The vaccinee samples were drawn from two UK trials, COV001 and COV002, one of which was a single-blind randomized controlled phase 2/3 trial testing AZD1222 (ChAdOx1 nCoV-19) in healthy adults. For TCRbeta chain sequencing, PBMC samples from trial participants were taken at day 0 and at day 28 after the second dose. Reading the germline V gene gives CDR1 MNHEY and CDR2 SVGAGI. The CDR3 sequence holds 14 residues, the cysteine and phenylalanine included. The only DNA kept is the CDR3, 42 bases in frame from the first base. The germline V and J ends show losses of 6 bases and 2 bases respectively, and no gene match explains 7 bases of the junction.

The rearranged segments are TRBV6-5 and TRBJ2-7; 7 bases in between match TRBD1. The starting material was peripheral blood, obtained on day 0 of AZD1222 vaccination. This clonotype was obtained from an adult in good health. The CDR3 corresponds to CASRVRTGPYEQYF. The nucleotide sequence reads as follows: TGTGCCAGCAGGGTAAGGACAGGCCCCTACGAGCAGTACTTC.